Following are 9 T cell receptor beta chains from one sample sequenced in a study of cytomegalovirus exposure and HLA in healthy donors. The data were produced by immunoSEQ multiplex PCR, yet TCRdb's version contains in-frame clones alone and is incomplete. The sample contains 300,000 or so clones, roughly 86% of which appear only once. Sequenced input: PBMCs. The receptors were sampled from a man under 40 in good health and CMV-seronegative.

The rearrangement uses TRBV6-6 and TRBJ2-1, with D perhaps TRBD2 (5 bases). The germline CDR1 and CDR2 sequences are MNHNY and SVGAGI (reference sequence). The germline V and J ends were trimmed by 6 bases and 4 bases, with 10 bases remaining between them. The CDR3 consists of 13 residues. CDR3 amino acids: CASRETTYNEQFF. DNA for the CDR3: TGTGCCAGCAGAGAGACTACGTACAATGAGCAGTTCTTC.

This clone was picked up a small number of times. The same CDR3 also results from other DNA sequences found in this sample. The chain carries TRBV5-1 and TRBJ1-6; D gene ambiguous. This CDR3 has 13 amino acids. Germline lookup yields CDR1 SGHRS and CDR2 YFSETQ. V lost 0 bases, J lost 10 bases, and 8 bases lay in between. This CDR3 is CASSLAGRSPLHF. In nucleotides, the CDR3 is TGCGCCAGCAGCTTGGCGGGAAGGTCACCCCTCCACTTT. Full variable domain (remainder filled in from reference TRBV5-1 and TRBJ1-6): KAGVTQTPRYLIKTRGQQVTLSCSPISGHRSVSWYQQTPGQGLQFLFEYFSETQRNKGNFPGRFSGRQFSNSRSEMNVSTLELGDSALYLCASSLAGRSPLHFGNGTRLTVT.

The chain recombines TRBV6-5 with TRBJ1-6; no definite D call. Per germline, CDR1 MNHEY and CDR2 SVGAGI. This CDR3 is built from 16 residues. Trimming shortened V by 0 bases and J by 5 bases, and 11 bases separated the two germline ends. In DNA, the CDR3 is TGTGCCAGCAGTTACTCCTATGCCACTAATAATTCACCCCTCCACTTT. Translation: CASSYSYATNNSPLHF.

DNA of the CDR3: TGCGCCAGCAGCCAAACAGGGGGACTGAACACTGAAGCTTTCTTT. Translated: CASSQTGGLNTEAFF. The chain joins TRBV4-1 to TRBJ1-1; the match to TRBD1 covers 8 bases. V was clipped by 2 bases and J by 0 bases; unmatched bases: 2. The CDR3 runs 15 residues. Looked up from germline, CDR1 is MGHRA and CDR2 is YSYEKL.

V gene TRBV18 combines with J gene TRBJ2-3; D possibly corresponds to TRBD2 (7 bases). V lost 4 bases and J 3 bases, leaving 17 bases between the germline ends. The CDR3 is made up of 16 amino acids. Germline CDR1 KGHSH, CDR2 LQKENI. The CDR3: CASSRKKGGLTDTQYF. As DNA, the CDR3 is TGTGCCAGCTCACGAAAGAAGGGGGGGCTGACAGATACGCAGTATTTT.

The CDR3 DNA sequence: TGTGCCAGCAGCGGCCTAGCGGGGGGGCAGACCCAGTACTTC. Its translation: CASSGLAGGQTQYF. V is TRBV5-6 and J is TRBJ2-5; 12 bases align to TRBD2. There are 14 residues in the CDR3. CDR1 is SGHDT, CDR2 YYEEEE, per germline. V lost 4 bases and J lost 6; bases outside the gene matches: 4.

The chain carries TRBV9 and TRBJ2-5; 8 positions agree with TRBD1. Unmatched junction bases numbered 4, after V lost 2 bases and J lost 4 bases. CDR3 length: 14 amino acids. Germline values: CDR1 SGDLS, CDR2 YYNGEE. This CDR3 is CASSVGQGVETQYF. CDR3 bases: TGTGCCAGCAGCGTTGGACAGGGCGTAGAGACCCAGTACTTC. The full variable domain, its missing parts supplied by reference TRBV9 and TRBJ2-5, is DSGVTQTPKHLITATGQRVTLRCSPRSGDLSVYWYQQSLDQGLQFLIQYYNGEERAKGNILERFSAQQFPDLHSELNLSSLELGDSALYFCASSVGQGVETQYFGPGTRLLVL.

The rearrangement uses TRBV10-3 and TRBJ2-7; 10 bases match TRBD1. Per germline, CDR1 ENHRY and CDR2 SYGVKD. CDR3 length equals 16 residues. The junction had 13 bases not matched to a gene; V was cut back by 7 bases and J by 4 bases. CDR3 nucleotides: TGTGCCATCATGCTGGACCGGGACAGGGGAGGTTACGAGCAGTACTTC. Its protein is CAIMLDRDRGGYEQYF.

DNA for the CDR3: TGTGCCAGCAGCTATAAAGCTAGCGGAGCGGTCACAGATACGCAGTATTTT. Protein sequence: CASSYKASGAVTDTQYF. V and J are TRBV7-9 and TRBJ2-3; TRBD2 matches 7 bases. The length of the CDR3 is 17 residues. The V gene's germline CDR1 is SEHNR and CDR2 FQNEAQ (reference sequence). The trim removed 4 bases at V and 2 bases at J, leaving 12 bases unmatched.